The 8 T cell receptor beta chains below come from one sample, sequenced in a study of identical twins. Using its own MiXCR run on the 5' RACE reads, TCRdb lists one record per CDR3 protein. The repertoire holds 1.5 million to 2 million distinct CDR3 sequences, with 32% as singletons. The sequenced sample was cord blood. The receptors stem from a newborn girl in good health.

This clonotype came up many times. The gene calls are TRBV29-1 and TRBJ2-7; unclear D gene. The CDR3 length is 11 residues. V lost 5 bases to trimming and J lost 2 bases, with 7 bases between them. The germline V gene has CDR1 SQVTM and CDR2 ANQGSEA. CDR3 sequence (DNA): TGCAGCGTTAGGAGAGCCTACGAGCAGTACTTC. Protein: CSVRRAYEQYF.

This clonotype was detected a few times. The chain employs TRBV14 and TRBJ2-1, with 8 positions matching TRBD2. This CDR3 comprises 15 residues. V dropped 4 bases and J dropped 2; count of bases not matched to a gene: 4. In germline, CDR1 is SGHDN, CDR2 FVKESK. This CDR3 is CASSPLAAAYNEQFF. CDR3 nucleotide sequence: TGTGCCAGCAGCCCACTAGCGGCCGCCTACAATGAGCAGTTCTTC. Supplemented by reference TRBV14 and TRBJ2-1, the full variable domain reads EAGVTQFPSHSVIEKGQTVTLRCDPISGHDNLYWYRRVMGKEIKFLLHFVKESKQDESGMPNNRFLAERTGGTYSTLKVQPAELEDSGVYFCASSPLAAAYNEQFFGPGTRLTVL.

This chain uses TRBV3-1 with TRBJ1-2, with 7 bases fitting TRBD1. Germline lookup yields CDR1 LGHDT and CDR2 YNNKEL (reference sequence). J was trimmed by 3 bases and V by 1 base; bases with no gene match: 8. This CDR3 is built from 16 residues. CDR3 sequence: CASSQVKGQPHYGYTF. Here the CDR3 DNA reads TGTGCCAGCAGCCAAGTTAAGGGACAGCCGCACTATGGCTACACCTTC. Complete variable domain (other parts from reference TRBV3-1 and TRBJ1-2): DTAVSQTPKYLVTQMGNDKSIKCEQNLGHDTMYWYKQDSKKFLKIMFSYNNKELIINETVPNRFSPKSPDKAHLNLHINSLELGDSAVYFCASSQVKGQPHYGYTFGSGTRLTVV.

V gene TRBV7-2 combines with J gene TRBJ2-1; D unresolved. The V and J ends lost 6 bases and 9 bases respectively, with 9 bases between them. The CDR3 is 11 residues long. CDR1 and CDR2 (germline): SGHTA, FQGNSA. The CDR3 loop reads CASRVRTEQFF. The CDR3 DNA sequence: TGTGCCAGCAGGGTGAGGACTGAGCAGTTCTTC.

The chain links TRBV6-6 to TRBJ2-1; no firm D call. Germline CDR1 and CDR2: MNHNY and SVGAGI (reference sequence). The CDR3 sequence is 13 residues long. Between the trimmed V and J ends, which lost 6 bases and 7 bases, there was a span of 13 bases. The CDR3 bases are TGTGCCAGCAGGGCCCCTGGGTCGAATGAGCAGTTCTTC. Protein: CASRAPGSNEQFF.

The rearrangement joins TRBV19 to TRBJ2-7; the D call may be TRBD1 or TRBD2 (6 bases each). Germline CDR1 and CDR2: LNHDA and SQIVND (reference sequence). Trimming pared 6 bases from V and 0 bases from J, leaving 15 bases between. CDR3 length equals 15 residues. CDR3 in amino acids: CASSPVADSSYEQYF. CDR3 bases: TGTGCCAGTAGCCCAGTAGCGGACAGCTCCTACGAGCAGTACTTC.

This clonotype was recorded a few times. The rearrangement uses TRBV27 and TRBJ1-4, with TRBD1 as a possible D gene (6 bases). Germline lookup yields CDR1 MNHEY and CDR2 SMNVEV (reference sequence). The CDR3 has 13 residues. The ends were cut back, 2 bases at V and 9 bases at J, with 10 bases in the middle. CDR3 sequence (DNA): TGTGCCAGCAGTTTAGACAGGAGGAAAAAACTGTTTTTT. Amino acid sequence: CASSLDRRKKLFF.

This clonotype occurred a few times. The genes are TRBV11-1 and TRBJ2-2; 8 bases align to TRBD1. The V gene end was trimmed by 3 bases and the J gene end by 7 bases; junction bases not matched to a gene: 1. This CDR3 is 13 amino acids long. CDR1 is SGHAT and CDR2 is FQDESV in the germline V gene (reference sequence). The CDR3 here is CASSFTGGGELFF. CDR3 in DNA: TGTGCCAGCAGCTTCACAGGGGGCGGGGAGCTGTTTTTT.